This entry describes one TCR beta chain. Sequencing used immunoSEQ multiplex PCR; TCRdb keeps in-frame clones, though not all of them. Of about 26,000 clones in the sample, roughly 82% were seen once. This specimen comes from a study of somatic mutations in cytotoxic T cells in rheumatoid arthritis. Between the trimmed V and J ends, which lost 7 bases and 1 base, there was a span of 10 bases. The CDR3 has 14 amino acids. Germline V lookup: CDR1 MNHEY, CDR2 SMNVEV (reference sequence). The sample consisted of CD8+ T cells sorted from blood. The chain couples TRBV27 to TRBJ2-2, with D possibly being TRBD2 (5 bases). This receptor was taken from a man aged 50 or older in good health. The CDR3 nucleotides are TGTGCCAGCACACGTGCGGGGAACACCGGGGAGCTGTTTTTT. This sequence encodes CASTRAGNTGELFF.